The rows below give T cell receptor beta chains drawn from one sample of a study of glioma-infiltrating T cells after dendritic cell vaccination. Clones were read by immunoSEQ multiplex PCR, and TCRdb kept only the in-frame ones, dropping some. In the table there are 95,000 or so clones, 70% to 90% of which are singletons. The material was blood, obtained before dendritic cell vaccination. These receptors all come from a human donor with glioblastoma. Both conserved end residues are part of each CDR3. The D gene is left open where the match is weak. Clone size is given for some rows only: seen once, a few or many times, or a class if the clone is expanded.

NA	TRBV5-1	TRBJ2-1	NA	CASTPSLGALTYNEQFF	TGCGCCAGCACTCCTTCACTGGGGGCCCTAACTTACAATGAGCAGTTCTTC
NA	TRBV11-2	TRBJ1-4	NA	CASRRGLNEKLFF	TGTGCCAGCCGGCGGGGGTTAAATGAAAAACTGTTTTTT
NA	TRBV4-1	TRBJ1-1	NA	CASSQDVGQTNTEAFF	TGCGCCAGCAGCCAAGATGTCGGACAGACTAACACTGAAGCTTTCTTT
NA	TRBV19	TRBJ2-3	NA	CATLGRGRTDTQYF	TGTGCCACTCTCGGCCGAGGCCGCACAGATACGCAGTATTTT
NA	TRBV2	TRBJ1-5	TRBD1	CASSGGTANQPQHF	TGTGCCAGCAGTGGGGGGACAGCGAATCAGCCCCAGCATTTT
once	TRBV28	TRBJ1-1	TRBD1	CAIHRGGEAFF	TGTGCCATCCACAGGGGTGGGGAAGCTTTCTTT
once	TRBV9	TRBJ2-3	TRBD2	CASSKRSGTSGQDRDTQYF	TGTGCCAGCAGTAAACGATCCGGGACTAGCGGCCAAGACCGAGATACGCAGTATTTT
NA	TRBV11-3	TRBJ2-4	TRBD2	CASSSGVAGGLANIQYF	TGTGCCAGCAGCTCCGGGGTAGCGGGAGGGCTTGCAAACATTCAGTACTTC
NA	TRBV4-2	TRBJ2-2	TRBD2	CASSLRRFSSGGQAGELFF	TGTGCCAGCAGCCTTAGGCGTTTTTCCAGCGGGGGGCAGGCCGGGGAGCTGTTTTTT
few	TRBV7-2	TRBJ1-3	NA	CASSLRGSGNTIYF	TGTGCCAGCAGCCTACGGGGCTCTGGAAACACCATATATTTT
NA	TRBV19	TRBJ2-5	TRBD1	CASSPLHRGRETQYF	TGTGCCAGTAGTCCTCTCCACAGGGGGCGAGAGACCCAGTACTTC
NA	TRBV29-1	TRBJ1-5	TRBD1	CSVQGQFNQPQHF	TGCAGCGTTCAGGGACAGTTCAATCAGCCCCAGCATTTT
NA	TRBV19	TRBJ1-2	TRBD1	CASAIQGEYGYTF	TGTGCCAGTGCAATACAGGGGGAGTATGGCTACACCTTC
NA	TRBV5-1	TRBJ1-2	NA	CASSLTGGDGYTF	TGCGCCAGCAGTTTGACAGGTGGGGATGGCTACACCTTC
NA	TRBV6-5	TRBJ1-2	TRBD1	CASSETTGNYGYTF	TGTGCCAGCAGTGAAACGACAGGGAACTATGGCTACACCTTC
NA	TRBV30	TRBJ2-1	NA	CAWSLLGNGNEQFF	TGTGCCTGGAGTCTCCTCGGGAATGGAAATGAGCAGTTCTTC
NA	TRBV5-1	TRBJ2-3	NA	CASSLGDFTSTDTQYF	TGCGCCAGCAGCTTAGGTGACTTCACTAGCACAGATACGCAGTATTTT
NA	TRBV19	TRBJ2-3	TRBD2	CASSLLAGGADTQYF	TGTGCCAGTAGTTTGCTAGCGGGAGGCGCAGATACGCAGTATTTT
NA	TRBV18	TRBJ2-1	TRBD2	CASSPTSGGEQFF	TGTGCCAGCTCCCCAACTAGCGGGGGGGAGCAGTTCTTC
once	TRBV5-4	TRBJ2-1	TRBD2	CASSLGLGGYNEQFF	TGTGCCAGCAGCCTGGGACTAGGAGGGTACAATGAGCAGTTCTTC
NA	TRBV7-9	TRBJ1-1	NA	CASSPTGQIEAFF	TGTGCCAGCAGCCCAACAGGACAGATTGAAGCTTTCTTT
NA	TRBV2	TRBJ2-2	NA	CASSSSANTGELFF	TGTGCCAGCAGTAGCAGCGCGAACACCGGGGAGCTGTTTTTT
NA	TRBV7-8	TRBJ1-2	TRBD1	CASTFGTGENYGYTF	TGTGCCAGCACCTTTGGGACAGGGGAAAACTATGGCTACACCTTC
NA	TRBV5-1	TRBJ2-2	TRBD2	CASSGTSGVNTGELFF	TGCGCCAGCAGCGGAACTAGCGGGGTTAACACCGGGGAGCTGTTTTTT
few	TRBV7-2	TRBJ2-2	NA	CASRSLNTGELFF	TGTGCCAGCAGGTCTTTAAACACCGGGGAGCTGTTTTTT
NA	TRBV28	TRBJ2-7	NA	CASSFAGPYEQYF	TGTGCCAGCAGTTTCGCAGGGCCCTACGAGCAGTACTTC